Each of the 7 T cell receptor beta chains below was sequenced from the same sample in a study of Ad26.COV2.S vaccination and SARS-CoV-2 variants. Method: immunoSEQ multiplex PCR; TCRdb's copy keeps in-frame clones and lacks some. The data contain about 350,000 clones, 88% of them singletons. The sample's treatment: around 19 received Ad26.COV2.S at low or high dose, single or two shots; 5 received placebo; per-sample allocation not given. Day 63 following the first vaccine or placebo injection was when the samples were taken. The input for sequencing was peripheral blood, taken in a trial of Ad26.COV2.S vaccine versus placebo. These receptors were obtained from a person between 18 and 65 years old who received the Ad26.COV2.S COVID-19 vaccine or a placebo.

The rearrangement links TRBV6-6 to TRBJ2-5; tentatively, D is TRBD1 or TRBD2 (5 bases each). From germline, CDR1 is MNHNY and CDR2 SVGAGI (reference sequence). This CDR3 contains 14 residues. Trimming cost V 5 bases and J 6 bases, with 16 bases left between them. The CDR3 protein is CASSTPRDRKTQYF. The CDR3 region has the DNA TGTGCCAGCAGTACGCCAAGGGACCGAAAGACCCAGTACTTC.

The chain employs TRBV19 and TRBJ2-1, with unresolved D. Between the trimmed V and J ends, which lost 8 bases and 4 bases, there was a span of 3 bases. The germline CDR1 and CDR2 sequences are LNHDA and SQIVND (reference sequence). The CDR3 is made up of 10 amino acids. The CDR3: CASGYNEQFF. CDR3 sequence (DNA): TGTGCCAGTGGGTACAATGAGCAGTTCTTC.

Note on this clone: One end of the junction varies from germline; a read error may be responsible. This rearrangement joins TRBV3-1 (or the pseudogene TRBV3-2) to TRBJ2-7; D is possibly TRBD1 (5 bases). CDR3 length equals 13 residues. Germline V lookup: CDR1 LGHDT, CDR2 YNNKEL (reference sequence). The CDR3 DNA reads TGTGCCAGCAGCCAAGATAGAAGGGGAACCACCTCATTC. Its translation: CASSQDRRGTTSF.

The rearrangement uses TRBV6-5 and TRBJ1-6, with 7 bases that match TRBD1. The CDR3 runs 14 residues. V lost 6 bases to trimming and J lost 6 bases; unmatched junction nucleotides: 5. CDR1 MNHEY and CDR2 SVGAGI come from the germline V gene. The CDR3 sequence: CASRNRGGNSPLHF. Written as DNA, the CDR3 is TGTGCCAGCAGGAACAGGGGAGGTAATTCACCCCTCCACTTT.

The V and J genes are TRBV28 and TRBJ1-1; the match to TRBD1 covers 12 bases. Germline V lookup: CDR1 MDHEN, CDR2 SYDVKM. CDR3 length equals 16 residues. The V segment lost 5 bases and the J segment 4 bases; nucleotides outside the gene matches: 8. The CDR3 spells CASSPGGTGGSTEAFF. CDR3 sequence (DNA): TGTGCCAGCAGTCCGGGGGGGACAGGGGGCAGCACTGAAGCTTTCTTT.

The chain uses TRBV19 and TRBJ2-6, with D unclear. In germline, CDR1 is LNHDA, CDR2 SQIVND (reference sequence). With 2 bases removed from V and 0 bases from J, the gap between germline ends came to 11 bases. The CDR3 has 17 amino acids. The chain's CDR3 is CASSIRSGGSGANVLTF. As DNA, the CDR3 is TGTGCCAGTAGTATAAGGTCCGGCGGCTCTGGGGCCAACGTCCTGACTTTC.

The genes are TRBV11-2 and TRBJ1-1; D ambiguous. V was trimmed by 4 bases and J by 2 bases, leaving 8 bases between them. Per germline, CDR1 SGHAT and CDR2 FQNNGV. The CDR3 loop spans 13 amino acids. CDR3 sequence: CASSYFLNTEAFF. Here the CDR3 DNA reads TGTGCCAGCAGCTATTTTCTAAACACTGAAGCTTTCTTT.